Each of the 14 T cell receptor beta chains below was sequenced from the same sample in a study of T cells in Graves' hyperthyroidism and ophthalmopathy. RNA transcripts provided the source from which TCR beta CDR3 regions were amplified. During a first-round RT-PCR of the TCR CDR3, the HTBI primer set was used. Each CDR3 protein gets one entry after TCRdb re-called the multiplex PCR reads with MiXCR. The sample lists roughly 840,000 distinct CDR3 sequences, 35% to 45% seen once, with approximately 10% in the top ten. What was sequenced was blood. The receptors here all came from a man aged 18 to 29 with Graves' hyperthyroidism.

This clonotype came up many times. The chain links TRBV29-1 to TRBJ2-7; D remains unclear. The germline CDR1 and CDR2 sequences are SQVTM and ANQGSEA. V was pared by 4 bases and J by 0 bases, with 10 bases between. The CDR3 is 13 residues long. The CDR3, as DNA: TGCAGCGTTGTTGACACTCGCTCCTACGAGCAGTACTTC. The encoded protein is CSVVDTRSYEQYF.

In the case of this clonotype: Likely a read error: the CDR3 ends without its conserved phenylalanine or tryptophan. The limits of the CDR3 on the DNA are not certain, so only TCRdb's listed CDR3 is given. This chain joins TRBV20-1 and TRBJ1-4; the D call of TRBD1 is as the table states it, not checked on the DNA. The length of the CDR3 is 10 amino acids, counting both ends. The germline CDR1 and CDR2 sequences are DFQATT and SNEGSKA (reference sequence). The CDR3 loop reads CSASAGTGMM.

This clonotype was picked up many times. The chain employs TRBV5-1 and TRBJ1-6; D gene unclear. V was shortened by 7 bases and J by 8 bases, with 13 bases between the two germline ends. Germline values: CDR1 SGHRS, CDR2 YFSETQ. The CDR3 consists of 13 residues. The CDR3 here is CASADTFDSPLHF. In nucleotides, the CDR3 is TGCGCCAGCGCCGATACATTTGATTCACCCCTCCACTTT. Together with reference TRBV5-1 and TRBJ1-6, the CDR3 gives the full variable domain: KAGVTQTPRYLIKTRGQQVTLSCSPISGHRSVSWYQQTPGQGLQFLFEYFSETQRNKGNFPGRFSGRQFSNSRSEMNVSTLELGDSALYLCASADTFDSPLHFGNGTRLTVT.

The V and J genes are TRBV6-5 and TRBJ1-1, with a tentative D call TRBD1 (6 bases). Trimming cost V 5 bases and J 1 base, with 14 bases left between them. From germline, CDR1 is MNHEY and CDR2 SVGAGI. There are 15 residues in the CDR3. The CDR3 bases are TGTGCCAGCAGTCTGAACGGACAGACGAACACTGAAGCTTTCTTT. Amino acid sequence: CASSLNGQTNTEAFF.

This clonotype has ten or more counts. The V and J genes are TRBV5-6 and TRBJ2-5; 7 nucleotides line up with TRBD1. CDR3 length: 12 amino acids. J lost 14 bases, V lost 4 bases, and 11 bases had no gene match. Germline V gene lookup returns CDR1 SGHDT and CDR2 YYEEEE. CDR3 bases: TGTGCCAGCAGCGCTATCGACAGGGCATCCTACTTC. The encoded protein is CASSAIDRASYF.

This clonotype was seen once. The V and J genes are TRBV20-1 and TRBJ2-7, with TRBD2 matching 11 bases. CDR3 length: 10 amino acids. Germline lookup yields CDR1 DFQATT and CDR2 SNEGSKA (reference sequence). The chain's CDR3 is CSAIKRLAGV. CDR3 sequence (DNA): TGCAGTGCTATTAAAAGACTAGCGGGAGTC.

The chain recombines TRBV20-1 with TRBJ1-1; TRBD1 matches 9 bases. This CDR3 has 14 amino acids. Germline CDR1 reads DFQATT; CDR2 reads SNEGSKA (reference sequence). V shed 6 bases, J shed 6 bases, and the junction held 11 bases outside the gene matches. The CDR3, as DNA: TGCAGTGCCAGCGGGGCGACAGGGGGATCTGAAGCTTTCTTT. Amino acid sequence: CSASGATGGSEAFF.

The gene calls are TRBV5-5 and TRBJ2-7; D may be TRBD1 (6 bases). This CDR3 contains 14 residues. The germline CDR1 and CDR2 sequences are SGHKS and YYEKEE (reference sequence). The ends were cut back, 2 bases at V and 3 bases at J, with 12 bases in the middle. CDR3 residues: CASSFTQGSYEQYF. The DNA for the CDR3 is TGTGCCAGCAGCTTTACACAGGGAAGCTACGAGCAGTACTTC. Drawing the rest from reference TRBV5-5 and TRBJ2-7, the complete variable domain is DAGVTQSPTHLIKTRGQQVTLRCSPISGHKSVSWYQQVLGQGPQFIFQYYEKEERGRGNFPDRFSARQFPNYSSELNVNALLLGDSALYLCASSFTQGSYEQYFGPGTRLTVT.

This clonotype was detected many times. V gene TRBV7-9 combines with J gene TRBJ1-2; no definite D call. This CDR3 spans 13 amino acids. The germline gives CDR1 SEHNR, CDR2 FQNEAQ (reference sequence). V lost 5 bases and J 1 base, leaving 8 bases between the germline ends. This chain's CDR3 is CASSPEHNYGYTF. The DNA of the CDR3 is TGTGCCAGCAGCCCCGAACATAACTATGGCTACACCTTC.

Turning to this clonotype: A much larger clone differs from this one at a single base, so this may be a read error. The V call is TRBV14, the J call TRBJ2-5; possibly TRBD2 for D (6 bases). Germline lookup yields CDR1 SGHDN and CDR2 FVKESK. This CDR3 contains 15 residues. As DNA, the CDR3 is TGTGCCAGCAGCGTAGCGGCGGTACTCCAAGAGGCCCAGTACTTC. This sequence encodes CASSVAAVLQEAQYF.

The sample holds a few counts of this clonotype. In nucleotides, the CDR3 is TGTGCCAGCAGCCAAGGGTTGCTAACCGGGGAGCTGTTTTTT. Its translation is CASSQGLLTGELFF. The genes are TRBV14 and TRBJ2-2; D is ambiguous. The CDR3 sequence is 14 residues long. V gave up 1 base and J gave up 5 bases, with 8 bases separating them. Germline CDR1 reads SGHDN; CDR2 reads FVKESK.

Ten or more counts support this clonotype. The V call is TRBV19, the J call TRBJ1-6; D is uncertain. The ends were cut back, 3 bases at V and 8 bases at J, with 8 bases in the middle. Germline values: CDR1 LNHDA, CDR2 SQIVND (reference sequence). The CDR3 totals 13 residues. The CDR3 bases are TGTGCCAGTAGTATCCAAGGAGATTCACCCCTCCACTTT. Protein sequence: CASSIQGDSPLHF.

This clonotype was seen repeatedly, ten times or more. The rearrangement links TRBV19 to TRBJ1-6; D possibly corresponds to TRBD1 (5 bases). This CDR3 has 13 residues. The germline gives CDR1 LNHDA, CDR2 SQIVND (reference sequence). V shed 6 bases and J shed 7 bases, with 10 bases lying between them. This CDR3 is CASRRDGNSPLHF. In nucleotides, the CDR3 is TGTGCCAGTAGGCGGGACGGAAATTCACCCCTCCACTTT.

CDR3 region: CASSQDTSYGYTF. In DNA, the CDR3 is TGTGCCAGCAGTCAGGACACGAGCTATGGCTACACCTTC. V is TRBV6-5 and J is TRBJ1-2; a weak D match, TRBD1 (5 bases). Between the trimmed V and J ends, which lost 5 bases and 4 bases, there was a span of 11 bases. The V gene's germline CDR1 is MNHEY and CDR2 SVGAGI. This CDR3 has 13 amino acids.